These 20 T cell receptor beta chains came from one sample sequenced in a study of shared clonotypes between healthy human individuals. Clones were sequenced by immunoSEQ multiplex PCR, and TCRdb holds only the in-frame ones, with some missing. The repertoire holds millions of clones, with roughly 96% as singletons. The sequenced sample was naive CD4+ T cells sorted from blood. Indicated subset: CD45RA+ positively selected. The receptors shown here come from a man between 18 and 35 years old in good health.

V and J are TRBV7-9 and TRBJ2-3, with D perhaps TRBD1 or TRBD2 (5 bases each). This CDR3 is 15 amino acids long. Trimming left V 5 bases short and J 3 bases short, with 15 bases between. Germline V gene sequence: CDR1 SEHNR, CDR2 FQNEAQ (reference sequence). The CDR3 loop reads CASSNGAYGTDTQYF. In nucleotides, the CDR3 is TGTGCCAGCAGCAACGGGGCCTATGGAACAGATACGCAGTATTTT. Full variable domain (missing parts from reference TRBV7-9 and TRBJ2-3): DTGVSQNPRHKITKRGQNVTFRCDPISEHNRLYWYRQTLGQGPEFLTYFQNEAQLEKSRLLSDRFSAERPKGSFSTLEIQRTEQGDSAMYLCASSNGAYGTDTQYFGPGTRLTVL.

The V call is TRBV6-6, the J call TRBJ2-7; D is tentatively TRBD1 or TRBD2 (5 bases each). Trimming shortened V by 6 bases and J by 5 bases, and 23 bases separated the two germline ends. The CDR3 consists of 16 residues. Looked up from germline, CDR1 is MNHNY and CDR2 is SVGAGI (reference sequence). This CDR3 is CASSWVVIGERDEQYF. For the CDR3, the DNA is TGTGCCAGCAGCTGGGTTGTCATAGGGGAGAGGGACGAGCAGTACTTC.

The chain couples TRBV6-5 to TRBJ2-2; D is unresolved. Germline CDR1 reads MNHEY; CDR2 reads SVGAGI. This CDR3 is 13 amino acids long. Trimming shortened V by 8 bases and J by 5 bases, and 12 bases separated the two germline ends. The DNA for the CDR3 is TGTGCCAGCTTGAGTCCCTATACCGGGGAGCTGTTTTTT. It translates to CASLSPYTGELFF.

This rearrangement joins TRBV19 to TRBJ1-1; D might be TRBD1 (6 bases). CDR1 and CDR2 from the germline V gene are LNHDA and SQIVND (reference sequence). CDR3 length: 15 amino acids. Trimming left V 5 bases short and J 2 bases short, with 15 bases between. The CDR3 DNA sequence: TGTGCCAGTAGTCCAGGGGAGGGGAGTAACACTGAAGCTTTCTTT. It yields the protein CASSPGEGSNTEAFF. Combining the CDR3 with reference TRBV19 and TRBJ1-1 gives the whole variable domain DGGITQSPKYLFRKEGQNVTLSCEQNLNHDAMYWYRQDPGQGLRLIYYSQIVNDFQKGDIAEGYSVSREKKESFPLTVTSAQKNPTAFYLCASSPGEGSNTEAFFGQGTRLTVV.

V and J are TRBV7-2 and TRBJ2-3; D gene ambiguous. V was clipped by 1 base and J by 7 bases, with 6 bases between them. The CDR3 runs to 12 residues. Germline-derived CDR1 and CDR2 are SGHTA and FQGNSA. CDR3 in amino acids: CASSLVGNTQYF. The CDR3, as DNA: TGTGCCAGCAGCTTAGTTGGGAATACGCAGTATTTT.

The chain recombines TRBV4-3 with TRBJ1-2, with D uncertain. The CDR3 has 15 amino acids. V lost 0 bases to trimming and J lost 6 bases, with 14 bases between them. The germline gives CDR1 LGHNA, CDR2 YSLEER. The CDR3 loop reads CASSQDLLMQNGYTF. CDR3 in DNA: TGCGCCAGCAGCCAAGATCTTTTGATGCAGAATGGCTACACCTTC.

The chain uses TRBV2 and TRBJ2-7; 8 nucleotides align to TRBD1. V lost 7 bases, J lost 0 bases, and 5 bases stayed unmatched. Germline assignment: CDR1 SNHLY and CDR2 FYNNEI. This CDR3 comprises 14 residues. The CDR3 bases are TGTGCCAGCACTAAGGACAGGGTCTCCTACGAGCAGTACTTC. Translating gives CASTKDRVSYEQYF.

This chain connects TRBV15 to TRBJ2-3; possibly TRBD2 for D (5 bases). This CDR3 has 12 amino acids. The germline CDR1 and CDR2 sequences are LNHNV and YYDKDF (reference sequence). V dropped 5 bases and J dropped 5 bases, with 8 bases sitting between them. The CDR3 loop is CATSQRGDTQYF. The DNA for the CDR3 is TGTGCCACCAGCCAACGGGGAGATACGCAGTATTTT.

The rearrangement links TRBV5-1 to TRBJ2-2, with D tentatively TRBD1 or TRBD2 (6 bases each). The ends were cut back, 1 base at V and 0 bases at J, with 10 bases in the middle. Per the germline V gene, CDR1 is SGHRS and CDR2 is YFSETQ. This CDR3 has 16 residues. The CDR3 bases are TGCGCCAGCAGCTTGTCTAGGGGGGCGAACACCGGGGAGCTGTTTTTT. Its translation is CASSLSRGANTGELFF.

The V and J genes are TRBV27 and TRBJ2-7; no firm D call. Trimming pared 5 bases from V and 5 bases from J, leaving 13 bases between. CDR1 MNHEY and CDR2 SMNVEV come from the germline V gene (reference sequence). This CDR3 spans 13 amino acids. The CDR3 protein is CASSTGRGNEQYF. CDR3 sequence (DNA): TGTGCCAGCAGTACCGGACGAGGCAACGAGCAGTACTTC.

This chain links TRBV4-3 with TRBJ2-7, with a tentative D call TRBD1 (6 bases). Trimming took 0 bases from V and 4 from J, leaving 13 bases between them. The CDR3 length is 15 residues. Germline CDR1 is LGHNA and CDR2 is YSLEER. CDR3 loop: CASSQDLTGIYEQYF. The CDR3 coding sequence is TGCGCCAGCAGCCAAGATCTAACAGGGATATACGAGCAGTACTTC.

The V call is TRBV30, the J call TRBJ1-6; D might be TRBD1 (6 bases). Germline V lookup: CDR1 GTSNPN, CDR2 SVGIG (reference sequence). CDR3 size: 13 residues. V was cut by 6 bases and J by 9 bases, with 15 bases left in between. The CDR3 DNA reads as TGTGCCTGTGGGTCGGGGGGCAGTTCACCCCTCCACTTT. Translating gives CACGSGGSSPLHF.

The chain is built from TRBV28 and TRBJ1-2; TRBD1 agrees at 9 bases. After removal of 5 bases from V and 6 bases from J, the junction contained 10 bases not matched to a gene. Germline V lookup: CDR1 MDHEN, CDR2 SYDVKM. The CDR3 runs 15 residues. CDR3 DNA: TGTGCCAGCAGTCTGCTACAGGGGGCAGAGAATGGCTACACCTTC. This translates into CASSLLQGAENGYTF.

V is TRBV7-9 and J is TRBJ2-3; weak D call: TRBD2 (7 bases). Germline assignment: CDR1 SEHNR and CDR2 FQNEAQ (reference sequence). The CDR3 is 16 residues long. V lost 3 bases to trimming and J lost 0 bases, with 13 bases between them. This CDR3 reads CASSLSAGASTDTQYF. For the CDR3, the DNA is TGTGCCAGCAGCTTGTCCGCGGGGGCGAGCACAGATACGCAGTATTTT.

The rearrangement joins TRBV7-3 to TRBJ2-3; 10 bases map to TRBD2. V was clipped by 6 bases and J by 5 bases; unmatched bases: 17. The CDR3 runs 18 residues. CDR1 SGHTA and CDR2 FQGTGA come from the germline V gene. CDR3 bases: TGTGCCAGCAGTTTATCCTCACCTAGCGGGGGCCAAGAAGATACGCAGTATTTT. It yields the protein CASSLSSPSGGQEDTQYF.

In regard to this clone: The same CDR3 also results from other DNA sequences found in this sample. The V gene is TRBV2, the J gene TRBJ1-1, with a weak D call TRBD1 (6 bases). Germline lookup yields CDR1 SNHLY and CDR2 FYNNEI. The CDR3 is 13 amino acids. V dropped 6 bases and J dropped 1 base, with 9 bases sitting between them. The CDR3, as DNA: TGTGCCAGCAGCTTACAGGGGAACACTGAAGCTTTCTTT. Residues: CASSLQGNTEAFF. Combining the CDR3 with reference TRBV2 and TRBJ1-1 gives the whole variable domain EPEVTQTPSHQVTQMGQEVILRCVPISNHLYFYWYRQILGQKVEFLVSFYNNEISEKSEIFDDQFSVERPDGSNFTLKIRSTKLEDSAMYFCASSLQGNTEAFFGQGTRLTVV.

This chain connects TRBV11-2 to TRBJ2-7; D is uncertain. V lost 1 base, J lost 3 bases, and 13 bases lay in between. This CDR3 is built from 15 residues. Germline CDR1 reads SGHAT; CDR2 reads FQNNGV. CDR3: CASSLGQTTHYEQYF. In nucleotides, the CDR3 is TGTGCCAGCAGCTTAGGCCAGACCACCCACTACGAGCAGTACTTC.

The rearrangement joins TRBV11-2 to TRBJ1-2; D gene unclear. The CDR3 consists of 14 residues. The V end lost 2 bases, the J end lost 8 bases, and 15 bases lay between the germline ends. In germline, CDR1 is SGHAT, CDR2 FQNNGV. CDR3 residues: CASSLQSVSMGYTF. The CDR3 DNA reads TGTGCCAGCAGCTTACAGTCGGTTTCTATGGGCTACACCTTC.

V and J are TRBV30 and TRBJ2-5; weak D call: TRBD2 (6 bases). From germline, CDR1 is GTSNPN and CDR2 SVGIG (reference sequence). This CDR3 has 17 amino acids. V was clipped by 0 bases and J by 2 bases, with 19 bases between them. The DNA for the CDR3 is TGTGCCTGGAGTGTGGGCATTACGCCGGCGGGGCAAGAGACCCAGTACTTC. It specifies CAWSVGITPAGQETQYF. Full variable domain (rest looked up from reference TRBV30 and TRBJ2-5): SQTIHQWPATLVQPVGSPLSLECTVEGTSNPNLYWYRQAAGRGLQLLFYSVGIGQISSEVPQNLSASRPQDRQFILSSKKLLLSDSGFYLCAWSVGITPAGQETQYFGPGTRLLVL.

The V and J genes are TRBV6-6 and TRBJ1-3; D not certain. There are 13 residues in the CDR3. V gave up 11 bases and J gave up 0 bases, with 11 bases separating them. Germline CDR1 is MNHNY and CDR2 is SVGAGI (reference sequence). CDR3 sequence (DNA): TGTGCCTCGAAGTGGGGCTCTGGAAACACCATATATTTT. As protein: CASKWGSGNTIYF.